This is a list of T cell receptor beta chains from one sample in a study of response to subunit inactivated influenza vaccine. A single record per CDR3 protein comes from TCRdb applying MiXCR to the RT-PCR reads. The sample contains more than 400,000 distinct CDR3 sequences, approximately 7.8% of which appear only once. The material sequenced was PBMCs from blood, taken around 25 months after vaccination. These receptors all come from a man in his fifties or sixties who received an inactivated influenza vaccine. Both conserved end residues are part of each CDR3. D genes are given only for firm matches. For some rows the clone size is stated as once, few or many, or as a class when expanded; others skip it.

d_call	v_call	j_call	clone_size	cdr3_aa	cdr3_nt
NA	TRBV29-1	TRBJ2-1	many	CSVDSRGYNEQFF	TGCAGCGTTGATTCTAGGGGGTACAATGAGCAGTTCTTC
TRBD2	TRBV7-2	TRBJ2-7	many	CASRESSGVHEQYF	TGTGCCAGCAGGGAATCTAGCGGGGTCCACGAGCAGTACTTC
NA	TRBV2	TRBJ1-6	NA	CASSERYNSPLHF	TGTGCCAGCAGTGAACGGTATAATTCACCCCTCCACTTT
NA	TRBV15	TRBJ2-2	few	CATSSGSPNTGELFF	TGTGCCACCAGCAGCGGGAGCCCGAACACCGGGGAGCTGTTTTTT
TRBD2	TRBV28	TRBJ2-2	few	CASKAGAFTGELFF	TGTGCCAGCAAGGCGGGAGCGTTCACCGGGGAGCTGTTTTTT
TRBD2	TRBV11-2	TRBJ2-1	NA	CASSRGGTSRVEQFF	TGTGCCAGCAGCCGCGGTGGGACTAGCAGGGTTGAGCAGTTCTTC
NA	TRBV29-1	TRBJ2-4	NA	CSVADTLAKNIQYF	TGCAGCGTTGCGGACACCCTAGCCAAAAACATTCAGTACTTC
NA	TRBV12-3/TRBV12-4	TRBJ2-1	NA	CASCLPSGQGGFSNEQFF	TGTGCCAGCTGTTTACCGTCGGGGCAGGGAGGTTTCAGCAATGAGCAGTTCTTC
NA	TRBV18	TRBJ2-5	NA	CASSPPGQETQYF	TGTGCCAGCTCACCACCGGGGCAAGAGACCCAGTACTTC
NA	TRBV10-3	TRBJ2-7	few	CAISESPGLSSYEQYF	TGTGCCATCAGTGAGTCCCCGGGCCTAAGCTCCTACGAGCAGTACTTC
TRBD1	TRBV10-3	TRBJ2-1	few	CAISESQDRANEQFF	TGTGCCATCAGTGAGTCCCAGGACAGGGCAAATGAGCAGTTCTTC
TRBD2	TRBV5-6	TRBJ2-1	few	CASSWTSGWGNEQFF	TGTGCCAGCAGCTGGACTAGCGGGTGGGGGAATGAGCAGTTCTTC
NA	TRBV3-1	TRBJ2-2	NA	CASSPGDRLGPGELFF	TGTGCCAGCAGCCCTGGGGACCGCCTAGGTCCCGGGGAGCTGTTTTTT
NA	TRBV28	TRBJ2-5	NA	CASSRSSAPETQYF	TGTGCCAGCAGCCGATCATCGGCCCCGGAGACCCAGTACTTC
TRBD1	TRBV7-2	TRBJ1-2	few	CASSLPGQGSYGYTF	TGTGCCAGCAGCTTGCCCGGACAGGGCAGCTATGGCTACACCTTC
NA	TRBV29-1	TRBJ2-5	many	CSVGRTQETQYF	TGCAGCGTTGGGAGGACTCAAGAGACCCAGTACTTC
NA	TRBV12-3/TRBV12-4	TRBJ1-2	NA	CASSLGQSLYGYTF	TGTGCCAGCAGTTTGGGTCAGTCCCTCTATGGCTACACCTTC
TRBD2	TRBV6-2/TRBV6-3	TRBJ2-7	NA	CASSQLSGTSGREQYF	TGTGCCAGCAGTCAGTTGTCCGGGACTAGCGGGAGAGAGCAGTACTTC
TRBD1	TRBV28	TRBJ2-7	NA	CTQDRFTYEQYF	TGTACTCAGGACAGGTTCACCTACGAGCAGTACTTC
NA	TRBV2	TRBJ2-7	NA	CASSGPTASSYEQYF	TGTGCCAGCAGTGGACCGACGGCCAGCTCCTACGAGCAGTACTTC
NA	TRBV27	TRBJ2-1	many	CASSLRLPSYNEQFF	TGTGCCAGCAGTTTAAGGCTCCCCTCCTACAATGAGCAGTTCTTC
TRBD2	TRBV7-6	TRBJ2-1	NA	CASSPSYGRGFNEQFF	TGTGCCAGCAGCCCGTCCTACGGGAGGGGTTTTAATGAGCAGTTCTTC
TRBD1	TRBV5-1	TRBJ2-5	NA	CASSVGQAQETQYF	TGCGCCAGCAGCGTGGGACAGGCGCAAGAGACCCAGTACTTC
TRBD2	TRBV5-1	TRBJ2-2	NA	CASSFLGGANTGELFF	TGCGCCAGCAGCTTTCTCGGGGGGGCTAACACCGGGGAGCTGTTTTTT
NA	TRBV7-2	TRBJ1-4	few	CASSLVAGGIGEKLFF	TGTGCCAGCAGCTTAGTCGCGGGGGGAATTGGGGAAAAACTGTTTTTT
TRBD1	TRBV12-3/TRBV12-4	TRBJ2-7	many	CASSLRTGHYEQYF	TGTGCCAGCAGTTTACGGACAGGGCACTACGAGCAGTACTTC
NA	TRBV15	TRBJ2-3	NA	CATSRAARTDTQYF	TGTGCCACCAGCAGAGCCGCCCGCACAGATACGCAGTATTTT
NA	TRBV7-8	TRBJ1-4	NA	CASSGRVGEKLFF	TGTGCCAGCAGCGGCAGGGTTGGTGAAAAACTGTTTTTT
NA	TRBV27	TRBJ2-6	NA	CASSSRITGTGANVLTF	TGTGCCAGCAGTTCGCGAATCACAGGGACTGGGGCCAACGTCCTGACTTTC
TRBD1	TRBV20-1	TRBJ1-5	many	CSATQGKGQPQHF	TGCAGTGCTACACAGGGGAAAGGACAGCCCCAGCATTTT
NA	TRBV4-1	TRBJ2-5	many	CASSQVDNQETQYF	TGCGCCAGCAGCCAAGTTGACAATCAAGAGACCCAGTACTTC
NA	TRBV4-3	TRBJ2-3	many	CASSQGNTGTDTQYF	TGCGCCAGCAGCCAGGGGAATACCGGCACAGATACGCAGTATTTT
NA	TRBV20-1	TRBJ2-7	NA	CSARDPPKSYEQYF	TGCAGTGCTAGAGATCCCCCCAAGAGTTACGAGCAGTACTTC
NA	TRBV10-3	TRBJ2-7	few	CAISRGDEQYF	TGTGCCATCAGTAGAGGAGACGAGCAGTACTTC
TRBD1	TRBV6-2/TRBV6-3	TRBJ2-5	few	CASSYSATGLYQETQYF	TGTGCCAGCAGTTACTCCGCGACAGGGCTGTACCAAGAGACCCAGTACTTC
TRBD1	TRBV7-2	TRBJ2-6	many	CASSYPDRAGANVLTF	TGTGCCAGCAGCTACCCCGACAGGGCCGGGGCCAACGTCCTGACTTTC
NA	TRBV28	TRBJ2-7	NA	CASPFTGTSSYEQYF	TGTGCCAGCCCATTTACCGGGACAAGCTCCTACGAGCAGTACTTC
NA	TRBV11-1	TRBJ1-2	many	CASSPGRDPRYGYTF	TGTGCCAGCAGCCCCGGACGGGACCCACGGTATGGCTACACCTTC
NA	TRBV5-6	TRBJ1-6	NA	CASNRSPTGMNSPLHF	TGTGCCAGCAATAGGTCCCCGACGGGGATGAATTCACCCCTCCACTTT
NA	TRBV29-1	TRBJ1-1	few	CSVDKTVAFF	TGCAGCGTTGACAAGACAGTCGCTTTCTTT
NA	TRBV20-1	TRBJ1-1	few	CSAEGQVNTEAFF	TGCAGTGCCGAGGGGCAGGTGAACACTGAAGCTTTCTTT
TRBD2	TRBV10-3	TRBJ2-1	NA	CAIQGPGLDYEQFF	TGTGCCATACAAGGACCGGGACTAGACTATGAGCAGTTCTTC
NA	TRBV12-3/TRBV12-4	TRBJ2-5	many	CASSLGMETQYF	TGTGCCAGCAGTTTGGGGATGGAGACCCAGTACTTC